What follows is one TCR beta chain and its context. Its antigen is undetermined. This sample is part of a study of graft-versus-host responses after intestinal transplantation. The wider study: Induction using anti-thymocyte globulin, followed by tacrolimus and steroids for approximately three years, was given to all recipients. The study's findings and limits: Early post-transplant HvG declines tracked with peak circulating GvH clone levels.

Some clones are missing from TCRdb's copy, which holds only in-frame ones; the method was immunoSEQ multiplex PCR. This sample has some 70,000 clones, with roughly 92% found just once. The sequencing here drew on bone marrow, taken 734 days after intestinal transplantation. This clonotype was sampled from a human patient who received an intestinal transplant, so some T cells may come from the graft donor.

The chain's CDR3 is CASSDFEGPGVLGEQFF. CDR3 DNA: TGTGCCAGCAGTGACTTCGAGGGGCCCGGAGTCCTGGGGGAGCAGTTCTTC. The rearrangement uses TRBV6-1 and TRBJ2-1; D tentatively reads TRBD1 or TRBD2 (5 bases each). Trimming pared 3 bases from V and 10 bases from J, leaving 25 bases between. Germline values: CDR1 MNHNS, CDR2 SASEGT. This CDR3 is built from 17 residues.